What follows are 21 T cell receptor beta chains derived from one specimen sequenced in a study of blood T cell repertoires in COVID-19. The table came from immunoSEQ multiplex PCR; TCRdb's copy has only in-frame clones and leaves some out. The profile shows around 250,000 clones, around nine tenths of them singletons. The source material was peripheral blood. The receptors here all came from a man aged 35 to 55 with active or convalescent COVID-19.

The chain recombines TRBV4-1 with TRBJ1-6; 8 bases map to TRBD1. Germline V lookup: CDR1 MGHRA, CDR2 YSYEKL. V gave up 1 base and J gave up 14 bases; unmatched junction bases: 10. The CDR3 is 15 amino acids. Here the CDR3 reads CASSQGLGQGLSLHF. The CDR3 DNA follows: TGCGCCAGCAGCCAAGGCCTCGGACAGGGTCTCTCCCTCCACTTT.

This rearrangement joins TRBV11-3 to TRBJ2-5; 7 bases are shared with TRBD2. CDR1 and CDR2 (germline): SGHNT, YENEEA. V dropped 5 bases and J dropped 5; count of bases not matched to a gene: 2. CDR3 length: 12 amino acids. The CDR3 region is CASSVGGETQYF. DNA for the CDR3: TGTGCCAGCAGCGTCGGGGGGGAGACCCAGTACTTC.

J is TRBJ1-1 and V is TRBV10-2; TRBD1 aligns across 8 bases. The CDR3 runs 12 residues. The V gene's germline CDR1 is WSHSY and CDR2 SAAADI. J lost 8 bases, V lost 11 bases, and 10 bases had no gene match. CDR3 DNA sequence: TGCGCCGCCAGACAGGGGAACTCCGAAGCTTTCTTT. Its translation: CAARQGNSEAFF.

The chain carries TRBV6-5 and TRBJ1-5; D is undetermined. The germline V gene has CDR1 MNHEY and CDR2 SVGAGI. V lost 6 bases and J 3 bases, leaving 12 bases between the germline ends. The CDR3 has 14 residues. The CDR3 DNA reads as TGTGCCAGCAGAGCCCCCGGACTCAATCAGCCCCAGCATTTT. Translated, it gives CASRAPGLNQPQHF.

V usage is TRBV12-5 and J usage is TRBJ1-2; 7 positions agree with TRBD1. Losses at the gene ends were 6 bases for V and 4 bases for J; bases not matched to a gene: 8. Germline values: CDR1 LGHNT, CDR2 FRNRAP. The CDR3 runs to 14 residues. CDR3 sequence (DNA): TGTGCTAGTGGGGAAGGGGGCCGCGGCTATGGCTACACCTTC. This sequence encodes CASGEGGRGYGYTF.

This chain joins TRBV5-1 and TRBJ1-1, with D unclear. The CDR3 runs to 15 residues. The V gene lost 0 bases and the J gene lost 0 bases, with 9 bases spanning the gap. CDR1 is SGHRS and CDR2 is YFSETQ in the germline V gene. The CDR3 DNA sequence: TGCGCCAGCAGCTTGGCCGGGATCATGAACACTGAAGCTTTCTTT. It codes for CASSLAGIMNTEAFF.

The chain is built from TRBV2 and TRBJ1-1, with 9 bases that match TRBD1. V dropped 4 bases and J dropped 1; count of bases not matched to a gene: 4. CDR3 length: 15 residues. Germline assignment: CDR1 SNHLY and CDR2 FYNNEI. CDR3 sequence reads: CASSAQGAANTEAFF. The DNA of the CDR3 is TGTGCCAGCAGTGCACAGGGGGCAGCGAACACTGAAGCTTTCTTT. The variable domain in full, completed from reference TRBV2 and TRBJ1-1, reads EPEVTQTPSHQVTQMGQEVILRCVPISNHLYFYWYRQILGQKVEFLVSFYNNEISEKSEIFDDQFSVERPDGSNFTLKIRSTKLEDSAMYFCASSAQGAANTEAFFGQGTRLTVV.

V gene TRBV19 combines with J gene TRBJ1-2; D ambiguous. Germline CDR1 is LNHDA and CDR2 is SQIVND (reference sequence). The germline V and J ends were trimmed by 5 bases and 5 bases, with 12 bases remaining between them. CDR3 length: 13 residues. The CDR3 sequence is CASSADGEYGYTF. DNA for the CDR3: TGTGCCAGTAGTGCTGACGGGGAGTATGGCTACACCTTC. Variable domain in full (rest from reference TRBV19 and TRBJ1-2): DGGITQSPKYLFRKEGQNVTLSCEQNLNHDAMYWYRQDPGQGLRLIYYSQIVNDFQKGDIAEGYSVSREKKESFPLTVTSAQKNPTAFYLCASSADGEYGYTFGSGTRLTVV.

The chain has TRBV18 and TRBJ1-2; D ambiguous. CDR1 and CDR2 (germline): KGHSH, LQKENI. V dropped 3 bases and J dropped 8 bases, with 16 bases sitting between them. This CDR3 spans 14 amino acids. For the CDR3, the DNA is TGTGCCAGCTCACCCCGCGGGTCGCGAAAAGGCTACACCTTC. Protein sequence: CASSPRGSRKGYTF.

Notes on this clone: This sample includes further DNA sequences coding for the same CDR3. The V gene is TRBV5-6, the J gene TRBJ2-7; D gene ambiguous. Trimming cost V 3 bases and J 0 bases, with 10 bases left between them. This CDR3 spans 14 amino acids. Germline V CDR1 and CDR2: SGHDT, YYEEEE. The CDR3: CASSSPGYSYEQYF. The CDR3 DNA reads TGTGCCAGCAGCTCGCCAGGTTACTCCTACGAGCAGTACTTC.

The chain recombines TRBV30 with TRBJ2-3, with D possibly matching TRBD1 (6 bases). Germline CDR1 and CDR2: GTSNPN and SVGIG (reference sequence). This CDR3 is built from 17 residues. V gave up 0 bases and J gave up 9 bases, with 25 bases separating them. In nucleotides, the CDR3 is TGTGCCTGGAGTGTAGAGTTCTCAGGGACCCGAAGGGGGACGCAGTATTTT. Its translation is CAWSVEFSGTRRGTQYF.

This clone was seen a few times. The chain is built from TRBV5-6 and TRBJ1-5; 7 nucleotides align to TRBD1. The germline CDR1 and CDR2 sequences are SGHDT and YYEEEE. With V trimmed by 0 bases and J by 4 bases, 4 bases remained unmatched. The CDR3 is 15 amino acids. In DNA form, the CDR3 reads TGTGCCAGCAGCTTGGGGACAGGCCGAAATCAGCCCCAGCATTTT. Amino acid sequence: CASSLGTGRNQPQHF.

V gene TRBV2 combines with J gene TRBJ2-5, with a possible D match to TRBD1 (5 bases). The CDR3 contains 16 residues. V lost 7 bases and J 5 bases, leaving 23 bases between the germline ends. Germline values: CDR1 SNHLY, CDR2 FYNNEI. This CDR3 is CASTPRSSGLGETQYF. The CDR3 DNA reads as TGTGCCAGCACCCCAAGGTCCTCAGGGCTTGGGGAGACCCAGTACTTC.

The chain links TRBV5-1 to TRBJ1-2, with D possibly matching TRBD1 (6 bases). The V end lost 0 bases, the J end lost 5 bases, and 8 bases lay between the germline ends. CDR1 and CDR2 (germline): SGHRS, YFSETQ. This CDR3 contains 13 residues. CDR3 in DNA: TGCGCCAGCAGCTTGGACAGGGAATATGGCTACACCTTC. Protein product: CASSLDREYGYTF.

The CDR3: CASSEPVLAGGADTQYF. Written as DNA, the CDR3 is TGCGCCAGCAGTGAGCCCGTGCTAGCGGGAGGGGCAGATACGCAGTATTTT. The chain employs TRBV10-2 and TRBJ2-3, with 12 bases matching TRBD2. This CDR3 contains 17 residues. Germline V lookup: CDR1 WSHSY, CDR2 SAAADI. Trimming at V came to 2 bases and at J to 4 bases, leaving 7 bases not matched to a gene.

This chain joins TRBV5-4 and TRBJ2-3; D remains ambiguous. The germline CDR1 and CDR2 sequences are SGHNT and YYREEE (reference sequence). V shed 0 bases and J shed 4 bases, with 9 bases lying between them. CDR3 length equals 14 residues. The CDR3 DNA is TGTGCCAGCAGCTTGGCCCACAGAGCAGATACGCAGTATTTT. It specifies CASSLAHRADTQYF.

V gene TRBV19 combines with J gene TRBJ1-4; D is ambiguous. CDR3 length: 14 amino acids. Germline V gene sequence: CDR1 LNHDA, CDR2 SQIVND (reference sequence). V lost 4 bases and J lost 4, with 10 bases in between. This CDR3 reads CASSSQVFNEKLFF. For the CDR3, the DNA is TGTGCCAGTAGTAGCCAGGTTTTTAATGAAAAACTGTTTTTT.

The chain recombines TRBV5-5 with TRBJ1-1; a weak D match, TRBD1 (6 bases). CDR1 is SGHKS and CDR2 is YYEKEE in the germline V gene (reference sequence). The CDR3 totals 16 residues. V lost 4 bases to trimming and J lost 0 bases, with 16 bases between them. CDR3 sequence (DNA): TGTGCCAGCAGCCGGAGTGCGGGGGGCATGAACACTGAAGCTTTCTTT. It yields the protein CASSRSAGGMNTEAFF.

The chain carries TRBV29-1 and TRBJ2-1; TRBD1 agrees at 9 bases. V lost 3 bases, J lost 7 bases, and 4 bases stayed unmatched. The CDR3 contains 13 residues. The germline V gene has CDR1 SQVTM and CDR2 ANQGSEA. The chain's CDR3 is CSVDGQGFNEQFF. The CDR3 nucleotides are TGCAGCGTTGATGGACAGGGGTTTAATGAGCAGTTCTTC.

The chain employs TRBV30 and TRBJ1-6, with D possibly being TRBD1 (6 bases). The germline CDR1 and CDR2 sequences are GTSNPN and SVGIG (reference sequence). Trimming took 3 bases from V and 7 from J, leaving 13 bases between them. CDR3 length: 14 amino acids. The CDR3 nucleotides are TGTGCCTGGAGAGGGACATCGGACAATTCACCCCTCCACTTT. Translation: CAWRGTSDNSPLHF.

The rearrangement joins TRBV2 to TRBJ2-4; 9 bases agree with TRBD2. The CDR3 has 17 amino acids. Germline CDR1 SNHLY, CDR2 FYNNEI. V lost 7 bases, J lost 1 base, and 11 bases stayed unmatched. CDR3 region: CASTPVAGGLAKNIQYF. The CDR3 nucleotides read TGTGCCAGCACTCCCGTGGCGGGGGGGCTGGCCAAAAACATTCAGTACTTC. Drawing the rest from reference TRBV2 and TRBJ2-4, the complete variable domain is EPEVTQTPSHQVTQMGQEVILRCVPISNHLYFYWYRQILGQKVEFLVSFYNNEISEKSEIFDDQFSVERPDGSNFTLKIRSTKLEDSAMYFCASTPVAGGLAKNIQYFGAGTRLSVL.